These T cell receptor beta chains were read from a single sample in a study of CD8+CD57+ T cells in acquired aplastic anemia. TCRdb used MiXCR to reprocess the reads, holding one entry per CDR3 protein. The sample lists roughly 280,000 distinct CDR3 sequences, under 60% occurring once. Sequencing was done on a sample of sorted CD4+, CD8+, or CD8+CD57+ T cells (not recorded which) from PBMCs. Receptors originate from a human donor with aplastic anemia. CDR3s include the opening cysteine and the closing phenylalanine or tryptophan. D genes are given only for firm matches. Clone size appears in some rows only: once, few, many, or a class for an expanded clone.

abundance | j_gene | d_gene | v_gene | CDR3aa
NA | TRBJ2-7 | TRBD2 | TRBV7-2 | CASSLAYPASGRREQYF
NA | TRBJ2-1 | TRBD2 | TRBV7-8 | CASKQAGDGISEQFF
few | TRBJ1-2 | NA | TRBV5-1 | CASSEDTLFGYTF
NA | TRBJ1-1 | NA | TRBV5-4 | CASSLIQGSNTEAFF
few | TRBJ2-7 | NA | TRBV2 | CASSEAGGNQYEQYF
NA | TRBJ2-1 | TRBD2 | TRBV5-1 | CASSQEGLAGGDEQFF
many | TRBJ2-5 | TRBD1 | TRBV20-1 | CSASGTGVAETQYF
NA | TRBJ2-1 | NA | TRBV7-2 | CASSSERTNEQFF
NA | TRBJ1-1 | NA | TRBV20-1 | CSASLGVANTEAFF
NA | TRBJ1-1 | TRBD1 | TRBV10-3 | CASSDRDDTEAFF
NA | TRBJ2-5 | NA | TRBV29-1 | CSVAWLSAQETQYF
many | TRBJ2-7 | NA | TRBV7-2 | CASSLAHLAYEQYF
many | TRBJ2-3 | TRBD2 | TRBV10-3 | CAISPGLVIDTQYF
NA | TRBJ1-5 | NA | TRBV20-1 | CSASDGGQPQHF
NA | TRBJ2-3 | TRBD1 | TRBV6-5 | CASRQGMGITDTQYF
few | TRBJ2-3 | TRBD2 | TRBV2 | CASSGEGRRTDTQYF
many | TRBJ1-6 | TRBD1 | TRBV6-6 | CASSPGTGGRYIASPLHF
once | TRBJ2-3 | NA | TRBV5-4 | CASSLTASSTDTQYF
NA | TRBJ1-1 | NA | TRBV20-1 | CSASRDWTEAFF
NA | TRBJ2-1 | NA | TRBV19 | CASGDGSGLYNEQFF
NA | TRBJ2-1 | NA | TRBV29-1 | CSVGAGPMGQFF
many | TRBJ1-1 | NA | TRBV25-1 | CASSDGRGNTEAFF
NA | TRBJ2-1 | NA | TRBV19 | CASSIRPGGSSYNEQFF
NA | TRBJ2-4 | NA | TRBV12-5 | CASSLVGIDIQYF
many | TRBJ2-3 | TRBD2 | TRBV15 | CATSRVLGTSGGTDTQYF
NA | TRBJ2-7 | TRBD2 | TRBV7-2 | CASSLVGSGRISSYEQYF
NA | TRBJ2-5 | NA | TRBV29-1 | CSVDGGVLYNEQSF
many | TRBJ1-4 | NA | TRBV5-1 | CASSPGAFEKLFF
many | TRBJ1-5 | NA | TRBV20-1 | CSARRFVGSNQPQHF
many | TRBJ2-6 | NA | TRBV6-5 | CASSYSMGYSGANVLTF
many | TRBJ2-3 | NA | TRBV7-3 | CASSSTAGPTDTQYF
many | TRBJ2-3 | NA | TRBV3-1 | CASSPRGTDTQYF
NA | TRBJ2-3 | TRBD2 | TRBV24-1 | CATSAASGRSEQYF
once | TRBJ1-5 | NA | TRBV14 | CASSPQGEMFAGYSNQPQHF
NA | TRBJ2-7 | NA | TRBV5-1 | CASSLGRGDSYEQYF
NA | TRBJ1-2 | NA | TRBV10-3 | CAISEKGPNYGYTF